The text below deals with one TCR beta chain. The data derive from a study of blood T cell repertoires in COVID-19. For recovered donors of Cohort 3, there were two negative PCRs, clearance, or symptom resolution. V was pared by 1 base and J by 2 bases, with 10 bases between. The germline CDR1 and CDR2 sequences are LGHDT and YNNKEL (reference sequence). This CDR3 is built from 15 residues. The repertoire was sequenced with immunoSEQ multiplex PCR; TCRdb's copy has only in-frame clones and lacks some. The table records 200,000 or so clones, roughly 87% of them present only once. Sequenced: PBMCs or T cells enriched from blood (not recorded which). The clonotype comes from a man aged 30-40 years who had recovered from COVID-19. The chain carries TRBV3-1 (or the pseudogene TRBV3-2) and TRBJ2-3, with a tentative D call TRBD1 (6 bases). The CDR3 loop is CASSQGQGHTDTQYF. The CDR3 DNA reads TGTGCCAGCAGCCAAGGGCAGGGGCACACAGATACGCAGTATTTT.